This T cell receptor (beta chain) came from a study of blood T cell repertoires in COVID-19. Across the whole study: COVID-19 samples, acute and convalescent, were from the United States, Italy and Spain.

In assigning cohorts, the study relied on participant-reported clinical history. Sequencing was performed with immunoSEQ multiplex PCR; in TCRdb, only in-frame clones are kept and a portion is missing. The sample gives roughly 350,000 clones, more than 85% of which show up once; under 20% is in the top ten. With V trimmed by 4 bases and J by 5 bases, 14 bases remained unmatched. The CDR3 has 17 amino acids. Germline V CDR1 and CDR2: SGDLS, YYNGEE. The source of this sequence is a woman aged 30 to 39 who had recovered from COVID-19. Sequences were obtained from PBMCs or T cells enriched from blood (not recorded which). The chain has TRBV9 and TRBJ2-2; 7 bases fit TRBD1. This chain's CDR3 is CASSFQGDPLPTGELFF. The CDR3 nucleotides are TGTGCCAGCAGCTTTCAGGGGGACCCGCTCCCGACCGGGGAGCTGTTTTTT.